Below are 26 T cell receptor beta chains sequenced from a single sample in a study of beta chain features in type 1 diabetes. Every bit of the isolated RNA underwent reverse transcription, so sequencing read expressed TCRB transcripts. Generated by immunoSEQ multiplex PCR, the TCRdb table keeps only in-frame clones and is missing some. Of about 900,000 clones in the sample, roughly a sixth were seen once. Sequencing used naive CD4+ T cells from blood. Receptor source: a woman aged 18-35 years in good health.

This clone was seen a single time. V usage is TRBV7-9 and J usage is TRBJ1-2; no clear D. CDR1 is SEHNR, CDR2 FQNEAQ, per germline (reference sequence). The CDR3 covers 13 residues. Trimming removed 0 bases from V and 6 bases from J, with 8 bases in between. The CDR3, as DNA: TGTGCCAGCAGCTTAGCGAAGACGGATGGCTACACCTTC. As protein: CASSLAKTDGYTF.

This chain uses TRBV7-9 with TRBJ2-1; D is perhaps TRBD2 (6 bases). Germline lookup yields CDR1 SEHNR and CDR2 FQNEAQ (reference sequence). This CDR3 is built from 11 residues. V was pared by 5 bases and J by 15 bases, with 14 bases between. In DNA, the CDR3 is TGTGCCAGCAGCGGGGACTGGAGTGGGTTCTTC. It translates to CASSGDWSGFF.

This clone showed up just a few times. This chain uses TRBV10-3 with TRBJ2-1, with 7 bases fitting TRBD2. Trimming removed 5 bases from V and 5 bases from J; junction bases left unmatched: 9. The CDR3 is made up of 15 amino acids. Looked up from germline, CDR1 is ENHRY and CDR2 is SYGVKD. In DNA, the CDR3 is TGTGCCATCAGTACCACTTTGCGGGGGAACAATGAGCAGTTCTTC. Translated, it gives CAISTTLRGNNEQFF.

V gene TRBV6-5 combines with J gene TRBJ1-1, with TRBD1 as a possible D gene (6 bases). The CDR3 totals 14 residues. V lost 8 bases to trimming and J lost 1 base, with 14 bases between them. Germline V lookup: CDR1 MNHEY, CDR2 SVGAGI. CDR3 DNA: TGTGCCAGCGGACAGACAGGCACGAACACTGAAGCTTTCTTT. This gives the protein CASGQTGTNTEAFF.

V gene TRBV7-9 combines with J gene TRBJ2-5, with TRBD1 as a possible D gene (5 bases). CDR1 is SEHNR and CDR2 is FQNEAQ in the germline V gene (reference sequence). With 1 base removed from V and 3 bases from J, the gap between germline ends came to 24 bases. The CDR3 is 19 residues long. CDR3 sequence (DNA): TGTGCCAGCAGCTTAGGCCTGGGAAGGACACGAACCGCTAAAGAGACCCAGTACTTC. Amino acid sequence: CASSLGLGRTRTAKETQYF.

The V gene is TRBV28, the J gene TRBJ2-1; 9 bases agree with TRBD2. The junction had 8 bases not matched to a gene; V was cut back by 6 bases and J by 8 bases. The CDR3 has 14 residues. Germline V gene data show CDR1 as MDHEN and CDR2 as SYDVKM. The CDR3 nucleotides read TGTGCCAGCAGCCGTAGCGGGAGTAGGGATGAGCAGTTCTTC. Its translation: CASSRSGSRDEQFF.

The rearrangement links TRBV29-1 to TRBJ1-5; 8 positions match TRBD1. CDR3 size: 13 residues. V lost 6 bases and J lost 3; bases outside the gene matches: 4. Germline-derived CDR1 and CDR2 are SQVTM and ANQGSEA. The CDR3, as DNA: TGCAGCGTATTACAGGGGGACAATCAGCCCCAGCATTTT. It translates to CSVLQGDNQPQHF.

This clone showed up just a few times. Within the sample, other DNA sequences also encode this same CDR3. This chain joins TRBV7-2 and TRBJ2-1; the match to TRBD2 covers 9 bases. The junction had 2 bases not matched to a gene; V was cut back by 1 base and J by 4 bases. Germline CDR1 reads SGHTA; CDR2 reads FQGNSA. The CDR3 sequence is 15 residues long. In nucleotides, the CDR3 is TGTGCCAGCAGCTTAGGACTAGCGGAGTACAATGAGCAGTTCTTC. This codes for CASSLGLAEYNEQFF.

A few counts support this clone. This chain joins TRBV5-1 and TRBJ2-1, with D possibly matching TRBD2 (5 bases). V lost 5 bases and J lost 0, with 15 bases in between. This CDR3 is 16 amino acids long. CDR1 and CDR2 from the germline V gene are SGHRS and YFSETQ. The CDR3 sequence: CASSFSEGSSYNEQFF. The DNA of the CDR3 is TGCGCCAGCAGTTTCTCCGAGGGAAGCTCCTACAATGAGCAGTTCTTC.

This clone was seen only once. The rearrangement links TRBV6-5 to TRBJ2-7, with TRBD2 identical over 10 bases. CDR3 length: 15 residues. J was trimmed by 2 bases and V by 3 bases; bases with no gene match: 4. The germline CDR1 and CDR2 sequences are MNHEY and SVGAGI. CDR3 loop: CASSYASGSPYEQYF. The CDR3, as DNA: TGTGCCAGCAGTTATGCTAGCGGGAGCCCCTACGAGCAGTACTTC.

The chain is built from TRBV18 and TRBJ2-1; possible D gene TRBD2, 6 bases. The CDR3 extends over 13 amino acids. V was trimmed by 5 bases and J by 10 bases, leaving 15 bases between them. From germline, CDR1 is KGHSH and CDR2 LQKENI. The CDR3 DNA follows: TGTGCCAGCTCAGGCGGGGTTCTTCGGGAGCAGTTCTTC. This codes for CASSGGVLREQFF. The full variable domain, in which reference TRBV18 and TRBJ2-1 provide the parts outside the CDR3, is NAGVMQNPRHLVRRRGQEARLRCSPMKGHSHVYWYRQLPEEGLKFMVYLQKENIIDESGMPKERFSAEFPKEGPSILRIQQVVRGDSAAYFCASSGGVLREQFFGPGTRLTVL.

The chain carries TRBV27 and TRBJ1-4; possible D gene TRBD1, 6 bases. V gave up 6 bases and J gave up 10 bases, with 24 bases separating them. Germline CDR1 reads MNHEY; CDR2 reads SMNVEV (reference sequence). The CDR3 covers 16 residues. The CDR3 region has the DNA TGTGCCAGCAGCCTGGGCTCCACAGGGAAGGGAGGAAAACTGTTTTTT. It specifies CASSLGSTGKGGKLFF.

This clone was counted a few times. This chain links TRBV27 with TRBJ2-5; D is perhaps TRBD2 (7 bases). From germline, CDR1 is MNHEY and CDR2 SMNVEV (reference sequence). The CDR3 is 14 residues long. Trimming stripped 7 bases from V and 7 bases from J, with 19 bases between. The CDR3 region is CASTLRGGIGTQYF. The CDR3 DNA sequence: TGTGCCAGCACCCTAAGGGGGGGCATTGGGACCCAGTACTTC.

CDR3 bases: TGTGCCAGCAGCTTGCATCCGGGACAGGGTCTTAATGAGCAGTTCTTC. It yields the protein CASSLHPGQGLNEQFF. The J gene is TRBJ2-1, the V gene TRBV5-4; 9 bases line up with TRBD1. The CDR3 spans 16 residues. Trimming removed 1 base from V and 7 bases from J; junction bases left unmatched: 9. Germline CDR1 SGHNT, CDR2 YYREEE (reference sequence).

This clone has a handful of counts. This rearrangement joins TRBV5-1 to TRBJ2-5; D is undetermined. The V and J ends lost 0 bases and 5 bases respectively, with 8 bases between them. The CDR3 runs to 13 residues. Per the germline V gene, CDR1 is SGHRS and CDR2 is YFSETQ. The CDR3 nucleotides are TGCGCCAGCAGCTTGGCCGTGACTGAGACCCAGTACTTC. Translated: CASSLAVTETQYF.

This clone was counted between two and nine times. The J gene is TRBJ2-3, the V gene TRBV5-4, with 10 bases lining up with TRBD2. This CDR3 has 16 residues. Germline CDR1 SGHNT, CDR2 YYREEE (reference sequence). V shed 4 bases, J shed 5 bases, and the junction held 10 bases outside the gene matches. The CDR3 is CASSGAAGGLKDTQYF. CDR3 coding DNA: TGTGCCAGCAGCGGCGCAGCGGGAGGGTTGAAAGATACGCAGTATTTT. Together with reference TRBV5-4 and TRBJ2-3, the CDR3 gives the full variable domain: ETGVTQSPTHLIKTRGQQVTLRCSSQSGHNTVSWYQQALGQGPQFIFQYYREEENGRGNFPPRFSGLQFPNYSSELNVNALELDDSALYLCASSGAAGGLKDTQYFGPGTRLTVL.

This clone showed up just once. The chain uses TRBV27 and TRBJ1-2; the D is unclear. V gave up 5 bases and J gave up 7 bases, with 17 bases separating them. CDR1 is MNHEY and CDR2 is SMNVEV in the germline V gene (reference sequence). This CDR3 has 14 amino acids. CDR3 in amino acids: CASSRVGNPGGYTF. The CDR3 coding sequence is TGTGCCAGCAGTCGAGTAGGTAACCCGGGTGGCTACACCTTC.

This chain joins TRBV2 and TRBJ1-3; no clear D gene. Trimming took off 6 bases at V and 0 bases at J, with 6 bases between the two ends. CDR3 length: 13 amino acids. CDR1 and CDR2 (germline): SNHLY, FYNNEI. CDR3 region: CASSGLSGNTIYF. The CDR3 DNA sequence: TGTGCCAGCAGCGGACTCTCTGGAAACACCATATATTTT.

The chain links TRBV7-2 to TRBJ2-3; 7 bases fit TRBD2. This CDR3 spans 15 amino acids. CDR1 is SGHTA and CDR2 is FQGNSA in the germline V gene. With 3 bases clipped from V and 2 bases from J, the junction kept 5 bases outside the gene matches. CDR3: CASSLGGRATDTQYF. The CDR3 DNA is TGTGCCAGCAGCTTGGGTGGGAGGGCCACAGATACGCAGTATTTT.

The rearrangement joins TRBV29-1 to TRBJ2-7, with D possibly called TRBD1 or TRBD2 (6 bases each). V lost 3 bases to trimming and J lost 4 bases, with 19 bases between them. The CDR3 consists of 15 residues. Per the germline V gene, CDR1 is SQVTM and CDR2 is ANQGSEA. CDR3 DNA sequence: TGCAGCGTTGAGGCCGGGGGCGGTGGTAGGTACGAGCAGTACTTC. Its translation is CSVEAGGGGRYEQYF.

The genes are TRBV6-6 and TRBJ2-1, with 7 nucleotides matching TRBD2. This CDR3 contains 13 residues. CDR1 and CDR2 from the germline V gene are MNHNY and SVGAGI (reference sequence). Trimming cost V 8 bases and J 6 bases; bases outside gene matches: 7. The CDR3, as DNA: TGTGCCAGCGCGGCGGGAGAATCCAATGAGCAGTTCTTC. Its protein is CASAAGESNEQFF.

A few counts support this clone. The chain uses TRBV9 and TRBJ2-5; perhaps TRBD2 as D (5 bases). There are 15 residues in the CDR3. Germline V CDR1 and CDR2: SGDLS, YYNGEE. V was cut by 0 bases and J by 2 bases, with 11 bases left in between. In nucleotides, the CDR3 is TGTGCCAGCAGCGTAGGGGGAAGCGGACAAGAGACCCAGTACTTC. It specifies CASSVGGSGQETQYF.

In its sample, this clone was seen a few times. This chain uses TRBV6-1 with TRBJ2-1; D is possibly TRBD1 (5 bases). Germline CDR1 and CDR2: MNHNS and SASEGT. The CDR3 consists of 15 residues. Trimming removed 4 bases at V and 3 bases at J, with 13 bases between. The chain's CDR3 is CASSGYRIGYNEQFF. The CDR3 coding sequence is TGTGCCAGCAGTGGCTACAGGATAGGCTACAATGAGCAGTTCTTC.

This clone has just a few counts. The chain couples TRBV27 to TRBJ1-1; D perhaps matches TRBD1 (5 bases). CDR3 length: 14 amino acids. The ends were cut back, 6 bases at V and 5 bases at J, with 16 bases in the middle. The germline V gene encodes CDR1 MNHEY and CDR2 SMNVEV (reference sequence). CDR3: CASRLTWDGTEAFF. CDR3 coding DNA: TGTGCCAGCAGACTAACATGGGACGGTACTGAAGCTTTCTTT.

This clone has only a few counts. The chain is built from TRBV11-2 and TRBJ2-1; D might be TRBD1 (5 bases). CDR3 size: 12 residues. The V end lost 5 bases, the J end lost 9 bases, and 11 bases lay between the germline ends. Germline V gene data show CDR1 as SGHAT and CDR2 as FQNNGV. CDR3 coding DNA: TGTGCCAGCAGCCTGTCCCAGGGTGAGCAGTTCTTC. Translating it yields CASSLSQGEQFF.

There are a few counts of this clone. The V gene is TRBV28, the J gene TRBJ2-7; tentative D call: TRBD2 (5 bases). Germline CDR1 reads MDHEN; CDR2 reads SYDVKM. The CDR3 has 15 amino acids. Between the trimmed V and J ends, which lost 6 bases and 0 bases, there was a span of 15 bases. The CDR3 bases are TGTGCCAGCAGCCCCGGGGATAGCAGCTCCTACGAGCAGTACTTC. Protein sequence: CASSPGDSSSYEQYF.